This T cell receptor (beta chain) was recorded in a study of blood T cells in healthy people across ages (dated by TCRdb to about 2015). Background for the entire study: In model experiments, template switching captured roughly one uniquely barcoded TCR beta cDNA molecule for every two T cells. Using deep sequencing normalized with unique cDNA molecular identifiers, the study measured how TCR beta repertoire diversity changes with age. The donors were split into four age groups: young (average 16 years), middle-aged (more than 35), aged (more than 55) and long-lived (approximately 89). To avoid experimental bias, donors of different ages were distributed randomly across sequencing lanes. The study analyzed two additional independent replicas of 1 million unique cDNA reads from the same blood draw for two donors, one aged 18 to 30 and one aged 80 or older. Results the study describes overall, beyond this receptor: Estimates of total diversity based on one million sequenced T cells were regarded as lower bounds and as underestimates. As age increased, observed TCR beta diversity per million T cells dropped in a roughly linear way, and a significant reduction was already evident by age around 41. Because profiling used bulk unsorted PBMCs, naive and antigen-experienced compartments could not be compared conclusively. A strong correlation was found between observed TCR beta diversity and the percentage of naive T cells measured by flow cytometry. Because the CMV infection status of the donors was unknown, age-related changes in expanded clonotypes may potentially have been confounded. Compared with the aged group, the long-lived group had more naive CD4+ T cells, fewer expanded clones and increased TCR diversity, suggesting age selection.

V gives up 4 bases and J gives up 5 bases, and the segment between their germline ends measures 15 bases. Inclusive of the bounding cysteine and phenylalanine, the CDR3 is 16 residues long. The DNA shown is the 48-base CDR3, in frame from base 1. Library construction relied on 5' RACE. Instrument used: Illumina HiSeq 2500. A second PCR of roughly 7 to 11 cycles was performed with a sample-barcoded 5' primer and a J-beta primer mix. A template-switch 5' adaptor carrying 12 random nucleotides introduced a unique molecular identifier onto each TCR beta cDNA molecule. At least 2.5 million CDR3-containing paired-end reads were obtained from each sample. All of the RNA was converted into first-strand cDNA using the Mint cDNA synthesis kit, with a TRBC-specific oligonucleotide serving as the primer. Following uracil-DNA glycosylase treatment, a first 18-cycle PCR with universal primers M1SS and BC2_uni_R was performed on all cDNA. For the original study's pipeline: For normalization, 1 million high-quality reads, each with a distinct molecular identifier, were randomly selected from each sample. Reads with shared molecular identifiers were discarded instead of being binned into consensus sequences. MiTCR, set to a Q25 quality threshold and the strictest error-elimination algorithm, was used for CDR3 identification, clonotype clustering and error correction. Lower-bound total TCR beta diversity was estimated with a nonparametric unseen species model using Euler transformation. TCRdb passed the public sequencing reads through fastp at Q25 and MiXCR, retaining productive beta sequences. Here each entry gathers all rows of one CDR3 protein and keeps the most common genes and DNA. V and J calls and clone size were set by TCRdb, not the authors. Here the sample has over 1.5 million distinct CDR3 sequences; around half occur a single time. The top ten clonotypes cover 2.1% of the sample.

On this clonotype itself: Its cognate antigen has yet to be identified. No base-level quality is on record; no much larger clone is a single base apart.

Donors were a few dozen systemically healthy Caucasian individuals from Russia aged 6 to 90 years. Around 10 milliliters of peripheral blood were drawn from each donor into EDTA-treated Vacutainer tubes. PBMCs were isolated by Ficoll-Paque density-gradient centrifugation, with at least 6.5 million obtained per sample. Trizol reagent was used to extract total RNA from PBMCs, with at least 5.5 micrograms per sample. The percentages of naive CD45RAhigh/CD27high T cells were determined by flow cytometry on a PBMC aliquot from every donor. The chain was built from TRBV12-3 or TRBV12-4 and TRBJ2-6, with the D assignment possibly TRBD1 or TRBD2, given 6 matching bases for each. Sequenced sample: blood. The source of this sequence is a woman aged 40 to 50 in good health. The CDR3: CASSYPGGRRANVLTF. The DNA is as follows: TGTGCCAGCAGTTACCCCGGGGGCCGGAGGGCCAACGTCCTGACTTTC.